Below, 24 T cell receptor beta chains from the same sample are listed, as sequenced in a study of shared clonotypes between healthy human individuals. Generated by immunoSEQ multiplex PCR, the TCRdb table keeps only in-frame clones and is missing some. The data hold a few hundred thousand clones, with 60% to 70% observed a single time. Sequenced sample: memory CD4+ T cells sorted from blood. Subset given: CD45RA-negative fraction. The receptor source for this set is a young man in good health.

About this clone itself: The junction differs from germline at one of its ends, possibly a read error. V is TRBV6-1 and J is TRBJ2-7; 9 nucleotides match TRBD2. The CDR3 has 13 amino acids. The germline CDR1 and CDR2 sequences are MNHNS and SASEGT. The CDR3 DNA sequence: TGTGCCAGCAGTGATGCGGGAGGGCCCCGTGTATCCTTC. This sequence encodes CASSDAGGPRVSF.

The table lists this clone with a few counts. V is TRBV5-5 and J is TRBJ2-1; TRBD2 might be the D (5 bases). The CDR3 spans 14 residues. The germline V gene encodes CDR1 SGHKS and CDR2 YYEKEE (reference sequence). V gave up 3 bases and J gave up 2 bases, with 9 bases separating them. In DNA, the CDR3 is TGTGCCAGCAGCTGGACTCCAACCTACAATGAGCAGTTCTTC. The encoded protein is CASSWTPTYNEQFF.

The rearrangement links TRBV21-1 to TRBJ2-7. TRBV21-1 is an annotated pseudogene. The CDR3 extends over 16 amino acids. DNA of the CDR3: TGTGCCAGCAGCAAACCGGGGACGAAGAATCACTACGAGCAGTACTTC. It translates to CASSKPGTKNHYEQYF.

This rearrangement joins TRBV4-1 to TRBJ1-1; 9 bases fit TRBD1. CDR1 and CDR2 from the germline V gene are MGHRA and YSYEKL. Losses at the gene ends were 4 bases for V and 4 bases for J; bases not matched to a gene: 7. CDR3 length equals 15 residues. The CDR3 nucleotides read TGCGCCAGCAGCCCAAGTCGGACAGGGGCCACTGAAGCTTTCTTT. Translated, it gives CASSPSRTGATEAFF.

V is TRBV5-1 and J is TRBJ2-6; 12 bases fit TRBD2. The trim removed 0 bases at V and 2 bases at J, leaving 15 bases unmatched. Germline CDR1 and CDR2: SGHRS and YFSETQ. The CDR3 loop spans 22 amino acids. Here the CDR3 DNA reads TGCGCCAGCAGCTTGGTGGGACTAGCGGGTGGGAGGGGAGTGGCTGGGGCCAACGTCCTGACTTTC. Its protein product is CASSLVGLAGGRGVAGANVLTF.

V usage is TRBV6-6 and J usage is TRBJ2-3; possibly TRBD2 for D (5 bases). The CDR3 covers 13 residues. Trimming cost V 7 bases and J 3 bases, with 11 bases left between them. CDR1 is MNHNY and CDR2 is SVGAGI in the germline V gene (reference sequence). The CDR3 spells CASIPSGTDTQYF. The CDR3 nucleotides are TGTGCCAGCATCCCCTCGGGAACAGATACGCAGTATTTT.

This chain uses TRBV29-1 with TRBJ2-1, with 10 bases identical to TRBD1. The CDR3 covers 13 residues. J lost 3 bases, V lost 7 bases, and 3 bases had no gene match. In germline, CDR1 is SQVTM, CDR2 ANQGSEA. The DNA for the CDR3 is TGCAGCGGTGGACAGGGGGGCTACAATGAGCAGTTCTTC. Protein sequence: CSGGQGGYNEQFF.

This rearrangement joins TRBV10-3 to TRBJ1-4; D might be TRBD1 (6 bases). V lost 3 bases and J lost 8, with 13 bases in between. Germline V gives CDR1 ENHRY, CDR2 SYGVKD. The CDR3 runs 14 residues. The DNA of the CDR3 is TGTGCCATCAGTGACCGGGGGCCGGGGGAAAAACTGTTTTTT. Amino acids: CAISDRGPGEKLFF.

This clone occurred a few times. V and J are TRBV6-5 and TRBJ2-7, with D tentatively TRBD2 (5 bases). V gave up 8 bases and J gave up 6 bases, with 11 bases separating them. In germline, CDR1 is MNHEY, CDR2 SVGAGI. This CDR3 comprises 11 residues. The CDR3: CASGEWGEQYF. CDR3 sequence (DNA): TGTGCCAGCGGGGAGTGGGGCGAGCAGTACTTC.

The CDR3 is CASSQSYGYTF. The CDR3 nucleotides read TGTGCCAGCAGCCAAAGCTATGGCTACACCTTC. The chain employs TRBV28 and TRBJ1-2, with D hard to call. The V end was cut by 6 bases, the J end by 4 bases, with 6 bases between. Germline V gene lookup returns CDR1 MDHEN and CDR2 SYDVKM. The length of the CDR3 is 11 residues.

Written as DNA, the CDR3 is TGCGCCAGCAGTGGGACAGGGGGCGAAGCTTTCTTT. It yields the protein CASSGTGGEAFF. V usage is TRBV10-1 and J usage is TRBJ1-1; TRBD1 agrees at 11 bases. With 4 bases clipped from V and 8 bases from J, the junction kept 0 bases outside the gene matches. The CDR3 has 12 amino acids. From germline, CDR1 is WNHNN and CDR2 SYGVQD (reference sequence).

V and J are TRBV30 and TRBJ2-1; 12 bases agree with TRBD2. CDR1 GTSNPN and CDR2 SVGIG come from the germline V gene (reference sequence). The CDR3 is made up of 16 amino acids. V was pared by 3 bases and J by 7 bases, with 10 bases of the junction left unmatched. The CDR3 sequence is CAWRSSGRARRNEQFF. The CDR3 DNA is TGTGCCTGGAGATCTAGCGGGAGGGCCCGGAGGAATGAGCAGTTCTTC.

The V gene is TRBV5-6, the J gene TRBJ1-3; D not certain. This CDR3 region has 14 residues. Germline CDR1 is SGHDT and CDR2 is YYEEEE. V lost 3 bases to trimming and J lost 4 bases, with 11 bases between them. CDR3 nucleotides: TGTGCCAGCAGCTCATACTCACAGGGAAACACCATATATTTT. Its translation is CASSSYSQGNTIYF.

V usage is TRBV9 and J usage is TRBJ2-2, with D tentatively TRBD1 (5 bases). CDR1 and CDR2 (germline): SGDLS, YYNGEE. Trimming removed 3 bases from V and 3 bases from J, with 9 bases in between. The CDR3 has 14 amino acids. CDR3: CASSGLGDTGELFF. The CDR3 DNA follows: TGTGCCAGCAGCGGGCTAGGGGACACCGGGGAGCTGTTTTTT. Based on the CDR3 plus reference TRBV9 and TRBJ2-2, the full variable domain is DSGVTQTPKHLITATGQRVTLRCSPRSGDLSVYWYQQSLDQGLQFLIQYYNGEERAKGNILERFSAQQFPDLHSELNLSSLELGDSALYFCASSGLGDTGELFFGEGSRLTVL.

In DNA form, the CDR3 reads TGTGCCAGCAGTGTACAGGGACTCCAAGAGACCCAGTACTTC. Amino acids: CASSVQGLQETQYF. The chain links TRBV6-6 to TRBJ2-5, with D perhaps being TRBD1 or TRBD2 (6 bases each). Germline V CDR1 and CDR2: MNHNY, SVGAGI (reference sequence). The CDR3 extends over 14 amino acids. Trimming left V 5 bases short and J 1 base short, with 11 bases between.

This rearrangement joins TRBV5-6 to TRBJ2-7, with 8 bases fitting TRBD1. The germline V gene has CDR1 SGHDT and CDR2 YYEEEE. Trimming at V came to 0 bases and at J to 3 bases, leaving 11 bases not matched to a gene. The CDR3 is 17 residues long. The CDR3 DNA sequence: TGTGCCAGCAGCTTGGTACAGGGGGGACGCCAAAACTACGAGCAGTACTTC. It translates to CASSLVQGGRQNYEQYF.

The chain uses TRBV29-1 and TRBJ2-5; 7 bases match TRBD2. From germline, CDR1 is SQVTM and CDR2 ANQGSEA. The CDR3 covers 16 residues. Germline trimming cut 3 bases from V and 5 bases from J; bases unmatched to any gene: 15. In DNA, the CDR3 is TGCAGCGTTGATGGGACCAGCGGGACTTCACGCGAGACCCAGTACTTC. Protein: CSVDGTSGTSRETQYF.

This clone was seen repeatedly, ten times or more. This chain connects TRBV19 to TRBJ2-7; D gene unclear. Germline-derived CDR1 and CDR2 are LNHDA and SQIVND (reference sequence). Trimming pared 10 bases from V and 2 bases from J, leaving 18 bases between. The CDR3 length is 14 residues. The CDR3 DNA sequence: TGTGCCACCAAACAGATAGCCAACGCCTACGAGCAGTACTTC. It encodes CATKQIANAYEQYF.

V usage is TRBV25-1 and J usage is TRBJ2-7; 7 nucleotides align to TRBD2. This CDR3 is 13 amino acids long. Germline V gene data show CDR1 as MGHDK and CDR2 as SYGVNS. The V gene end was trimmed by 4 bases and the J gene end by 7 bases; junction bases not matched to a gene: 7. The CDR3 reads CASSASGAGEQYF. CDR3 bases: TGTGCCAGCAGTGCCTCCGGAGCGGGAGAGCAGTACTTC.

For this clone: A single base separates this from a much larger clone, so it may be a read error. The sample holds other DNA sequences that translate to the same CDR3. CDR3 DNA: TGTGCCAGCAGTTTAACGGGGGGGCGGGGGGCGTATGAAAAACTGTTTTTT. Its translation is CASSLTGGRGAYEKLFF. The rearrangement joins TRBV27 to TRBJ1-4, with D possibly being TRBD1 (6 bases). CDR3 length: 17 residues. The V gene's germline CDR1 is MNHEY and CDR2 SMNVEV (reference sequence). V was clipped by 2 bases and J by 6 bases, with 19 bases between them.

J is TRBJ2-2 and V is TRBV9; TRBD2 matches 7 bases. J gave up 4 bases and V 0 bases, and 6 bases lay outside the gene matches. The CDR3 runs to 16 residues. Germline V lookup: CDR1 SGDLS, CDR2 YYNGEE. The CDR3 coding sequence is TGTGCCAGCAGCGTAGGTCTAGCGGATCCCACCGGGGAGCTGTTTTTT. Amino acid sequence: CASSVGLADPTGELFF.

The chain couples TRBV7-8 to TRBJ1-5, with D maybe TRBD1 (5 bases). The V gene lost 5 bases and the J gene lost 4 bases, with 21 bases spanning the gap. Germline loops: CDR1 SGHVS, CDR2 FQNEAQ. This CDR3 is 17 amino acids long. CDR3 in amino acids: CASSRGKPAGTNQPQHF. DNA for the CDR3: TGTGCCAGCAGCCGGGGCAAACCCGCAGGAACGAATCAGCCCCAGCATTTT.

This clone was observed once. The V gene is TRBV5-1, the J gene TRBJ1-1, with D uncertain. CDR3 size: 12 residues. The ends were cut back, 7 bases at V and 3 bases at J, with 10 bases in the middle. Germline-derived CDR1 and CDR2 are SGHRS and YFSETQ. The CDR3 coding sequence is TGCGCCAGCCCCAAGCCACACACTGAAGCTTTCTTT. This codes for CASPKPHTEAFF.

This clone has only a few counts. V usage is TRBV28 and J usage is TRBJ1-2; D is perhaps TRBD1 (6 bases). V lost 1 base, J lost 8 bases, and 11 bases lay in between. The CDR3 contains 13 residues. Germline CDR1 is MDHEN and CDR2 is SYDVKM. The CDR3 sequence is CASSLSGTLGYTF. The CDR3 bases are TGTGCCAGCAGTTTATCCGGGACATTGGGCTACACCTTC.